This T cell receptor beta chain was obtained from a study of a mutant IDH1 vaccine in newly diagnosed glioma. Study summary: Vaccination was launched 4-6 weeks after radiotherapy alone, or with temozolomide cycles. The treated population exhibited a male proportion of about 60%, a female proportion of 37.5%, and a mean age of about 40 years.

Regarding time point: week 5, during vaccination. Every vaccination contained 300 ug of the mutant IDH1 20-mer peptide and was paired with topical imiquimod. Clones were read by immunoSEQ multiplex PCR, and TCRdb kept only the in-frame ones, dropping some. The sample contains about 53,000 clones, roughly 80% of which appear only once. Whole-study findings and limits: Shifts in the top peripheral T cell clonotypes seemed unrelated to pseudoprogression. Patients showed vaccine-induced immune responses at a rate of roughly 93%.

Germline values: CDR1 SGHRS, CDR2 YFSETQ. The CDR3 is 15 amino acids. V gave up 6 bases and J gave up 8 bases, with 18 bases separating them. Concerning this clone: Its antigen is currently unknown.

The origin of this receptor is a woman aged 18 to 35 with glioma. Some clones in this sample may be carry-over from other donors' samples. V is TRBV5-1 and J is TRBJ1-6, with D unclear. This material consisted of PBMCs, taken from a glioma patient whose treatment included an IDH1 peptide vaccine. This CDR3 is CASTIGEDRYSPLHF. The CDR3 region has the DNA TGCGCCAGCACTATTGGGGAGGATAGGTATTCACCCCTCCACTTT.